The 24 T cell receptor beta chains below all came from one sample that was sequenced in a study of cytomegalovirus exposure and HLA in healthy donors. This PCR relied on a set of 60 Vbeta primers and 13 Jbeta primers. The table came from immunoSEQ multiplex PCR; TCRdb's copy has only in-frame clones and leaves some out. The sample lists about 140,000 clones, approximately 70% seen once, with 1.5% to 2% in the top ten. The material sequenced was PBMCs. The origin of the receptors is a woman in her 30s in good health and CMV-seronegative.

The genes are TRBV27 and TRBJ2-7; 9 bases align to TRBD1. Trimming took 8 bases from V and 2 from J; bases not matched to a gene: 10. CDR1 is MNHEY, CDR2 SMNVEV, per germline (reference sequence). The CDR3 has 15 residues. The CDR3 coding sequence is TGTGCCAGCCGGGCACCCGGGACAGGGACCTACGAGCAGTACTTC. Its translation is CASRAPGTGTYEQYF.

The table lists this clone with a few counts. V gene TRBV5-1 combines with J gene TRBJ2-3, with 9 bases aligning to TRBD1. The length of the CDR3 is 14 residues. In germline, CDR1 is SGHRS, CDR2 YFSETQ. V was clipped by 4 bases and J by 6 bases; unmatched bases: 6. The CDR3 bases are TGCGCCAGCAGCCCCGACAGGGGGGGGGATACGCAGTATTTT. Amino acid sequence: CASSPDRGGDTQYF.

The chain couples TRBV4-2 to TRBJ2-2; no clear D gene. Germline CDR1 LGHNA, CDR2 YNFKEQ. Trimming took off 4 bases at V and 6 bases at J, with 6 bases between the two ends. This CDR3 spans 12 amino acids. DNA of the CDR3: TGTGCCAGCAGCCCTCCCCCCGGGGAGCTGTTTTTT. This encodes CASSPPPGELFF.

The chain uses TRBV29-1 and TRBJ2-1; 10 bases map to TRBD2. With V trimmed by 1 base and J by 7 bases, 7 bases remained unmatched. The CDR3 is made up of 15 amino acids. Germline assignment: CDR1 SQVTM and CDR2 ANQGSEA. CDR3 DNA sequence: TGCAGCGTTGAAGGTCCAGCGGGAGGGGGTAATGAGCAGTTCTTC. Its protein is CSVEGPAGGGNEQFF.

The chain uses TRBV2 and TRBJ1-2; maybe TRBD1 (5 bases). V lost 6 bases to trimming and J lost 4 bases, with 18 bases between them. In germline, CDR1 is SNHLY, CDR2 FYNNEI. The CDR3 runs 15 residues. The CDR3 reads CASSERGTPFYGYTF. The CDR3 DNA reads as TGTGCCAGCAGCGAGCGCGGGACCCCTTTCTATGGCTACACCTTC.

This chain uses TRBV9 with TRBJ2-3; TRBD2 matches at 7 bases. The germline gives CDR1 SGDLS, CDR2 YYNGEE. J was trimmed by 6 bases and V by 4 bases; bases with no gene match: 8. This CDR3 has 14 residues. For the CDR3, the DNA is TGTGCCAGCAGCACCGTTGGGGGGGACGATACGCAGTATTTT. This codes for CASSTVGGDDTQYF.

This clone was recorded a few times. The V gene is TRBV7-2, the J gene TRBJ1-1, with a weak D call TRBD1 (5 bases). Germline V gene sequence: CDR1 SGHTA, CDR2 FQGNSA. This CDR3 has 16 amino acids. The germline V and J ends were trimmed by 1 base and 4 bases, with 16 bases remaining between them. The CDR3 region is CASSLGQGSWGTEAFF. The CDR3 DNA reads as TGTGCCAGCAGCTTAGGCCAGGGCAGTTGGGGCACTGAAGCTTTCTTT.

Only a few counts were recorded for this clone. The chain carries TRBV28 and TRBJ2-7; D is possibly TRBD2 (6 bases). CDR3 length: 15 residues. Per the germline V gene, CDR1 is MDHEN and CDR2 is SYDVKM. Trimming stripped 3 bases from V and 2 bases from J, with 14 bases between. CDR3 region: CASSFHDGLTYEQYF. CDR3 sequence (DNA): TGTGCCAGCAGTTTTCATGACGGACTAACCTACGAGCAGTACTTC.

This clone was seen once. The chain carries TRBV7-2 and TRBJ2-3, with 7 bases matching TRBD2. V trimming: 5 bases; J trimming: 2 bases; junction bases outside the gene matches: 10. CDR3 length: 16 amino acids. Germline V gene sequence: CDR1 SGHTA, CDR2 FQGNSA. The CDR3 coding sequence is TGTGCCAGCAGCCGGGCCGCAGCGGGACTCACAGATACGCAGTATTTT. Amino acid sequence: CASSRAAAGLTDTQYF.

The rearrangement links TRBV6-6 to TRBJ2-7, with D perhaps TRBD1 (7 bases). CDR1 MNHNY and CDR2 SVGAGI come from the germline V gene (reference sequence). Trimming pared 6 bases from V and 4 bases from J, leaving 16 bases between. This CDR3 has 14 residues. This CDR3 is CASSKGQEGYEQYF. CDR3 nucleotide sequence: TGTGCCAGCAGCAAAGGACAGGAGGGGTACGAGCAGTACTTC.

The V call is TRBV18, the J call TRBJ1-2; possibly TRBD1 for D (6 bases). Trimming removed 6 bases at V and 4 bases at J, with 9 bases between. This CDR3 is built from 12 residues. Germline V lookup: CDR1 KGHSH, CDR2 LQKENI. The CDR3 DNA follows: TGTGCCAGCTCCCGGGACACCTATGGCTACACCTTC. Encoded protein: CASSRDTYGYTF.

This rearrangement joins TRBV11-2 to TRBJ2-5; TRBD2 aligns across 8 bases. The closer fit of TRBJ2-7 to the DNA end suggests the J call may be wrong. CDR3 length: 15 amino acids. Looked up from germline, CDR1 is SGHAT and CDR2 is FQNNGV. The CDR3 sequence: CASSSISGSIYEQYF. The DNA for the CDR3 is TGTGCCAGCAGCTCCATCAGCGGGAGTATCTACGAGCAGTACTTC.

The chain couples TRBV28 to TRBJ1-2; D call uncertain. The CDR3 consists of 13 residues. Germline V lookup: CDR1 MDHEN, CDR2 SYDVKM. V dropped 3 bases and J dropped 2 bases, with 7 bases sitting between them. As DNA, the CDR3 is TGTGCCAGCAGTTTGGTCGGGAACTATGGCTACACCTTC. Translating it yields CASSLVGNYGYTF.

This sequence joins TRBV29-1 and TRBJ2-5; 7 nucleotides agree with TRBD1. The CDR3 is 13 amino acids. V dropped 6 bases and J dropped 2; count of bases not matched to a gene: 6. Germline loops: CDR1 SQVTM, CDR2 ANQGSEA. CDR3 sequence (DNA): TGCAGCGTGGTGGGGGACAGACAAGAGACCCAGTACTTC. It translates to CSVVGDRQETQYF.

The rearrangement uses TRBV7-2 and TRBJ2-7; TRBD2 agrees at 8 bases. This CDR3 spans 15 amino acids. After removal of 5 bases from V and 0 bases from J, the junction contained 6 bases not matched to a gene. Germline V gene lookup returns CDR1 SGHTA and CDR2 FQGNSA. The CDR3 coding sequence is TGTGCCAGCAGCGCCACTAGCGGCCCCTCCTACGAGCAGTACTTC. Translated, it gives CASSATSGPSYEQYF.

The chain is built from TRBV5-1 and TRBJ1-2; 12 nucleotides align to TRBD1. There are 16 residues in the CDR3. With 4 bases clipped from V and 5 bases from J, the junction kept 9 bases outside the gene matches. Germline CDR1 is SGHRS and CDR2 is YFSETQ. The CDR3, as DNA: TGCGCCAGCAGCACGAATCCGGGACAGGGGGCATATGGCTACACCTTC. Encoded protein: CASSTNPGQGAYGYTF. The full variable domain, its missing parts supplied by reference TRBV5-1 and TRBJ1-2, is KAGVTQTPRYLIKTRGQQVTLSCSPISGHRSVSWYQQTPGQGLQFLFEYFSETQRNKGNFPGRFSGRQFSNSRSEMNVSTLELGDSALYLCASSTNPGQGAYGYTFGSGTRLTVV.

The chain uses TRBV5-6 and TRBJ2-1, with D hard to call. The CDR3 contains 14 residues. V shed 0 bases and J shed 0 bases, with 4 bases lying between them. Per germline, CDR1 SGHDT and CDR2 YYEEEE. This CDR3 reads CASSLGSSYNEQFF. DNA for the CDR3: TGTGCCAGCAGCTTGGGGAGCTCCTACAATGAGCAGTTCTTC.

The V and J genes are TRBV18 and TRBJ1-1; D uncertain. CDR3 length: 13 residues. Between the trimmed V and J ends, which lost 2 bases and 1 base, there was a span of 5 bases. The germline V gene has CDR1 KGHSH and CDR2 LQKENI. This CDR3 is CASSPAENTEAFF. CDR3 bases: TGTGCCAGCTCACCAGCAGAGAACACTGAAGCTTTCTTT.

The V gene is TRBV2, the J gene TRBJ1-1; no firm D call. V was pared by 7 bases and J by 6 bases, with 15 bases between. The length of the CDR3 is 13 residues. The V gene's germline CDR1 is SNHLY and CDR2 FYNNEI. The CDR3 bases are TGTGCCAGCATAGTTGAGAAGAGGGCTGAAGCTTTCTTT. This sequence encodes CASIVEKRAEAFF.

This clone was counted only a few times. This CDR3 reads CASSVARDKYNEQFF. The CDR3 coding sequence is TGTGCCAGCAGCGTAGCAAGGGACAAGTACAATGAGCAGTTCTTC. V and J are TRBV9 and TRBJ2-1; D perhaps matches TRBD1 (6 bases). The germline gives CDR1 SGDLS, CDR2 YYNGEE. The V and J ends lost 0 bases and 4 bases respectively, with 11 bases between them. The CDR3 has 15 amino acids.

The chain couples TRBV5-1 to TRBJ2-3; TRBD1 is a possible D gene (6 bases). In germline, CDR1 is SGHRS, CDR2 YFSETQ. The V gene lost 7 bases and the J gene lost 2 bases, with 17 bases spanning the gap. The CDR3 covers 15 residues. CDR3 in DNA: TGCGCCAGCTCAAAGGGGGTCCTCGACACAGATACGCAGTATTTT. Residues: CASSKGVLDTDTQYF. Using reference TRBV5-1 and TRBJ2-3 for the parts outside the CDR3, the full variable domain is KAGVTQTPRYLIKTRGQQVTLSCSPISGHRSVSWYQQTPGQGLQFLFEYFSETQRNKGNFPGRFSGRQFSNSRSEMNVSTLELGDSALYLCASSKGVLDTDTQYFGPGTRLTVL.

This chain joins TRBV6-1 and TRBJ1-3; tentative D call: TRBD1 (6 bases). The CDR3 totals 13 residues. The V gene's germline CDR1 is MNHNS and CDR2 SASEGT. V was clipped by 5 bases and J by 1 base, with 6 bases between them. The CDR3 DNA reads as TGTGCCAGCAGTACAGGGTCTGGAAACACCATATATTTT. Its translation: CASSTGSGNTIYF.

This clone showed up just a few times. This chain links TRBV7-8 with TRBJ2-1; the match to TRBD2 covers 10 bases. From germline, CDR1 is SGHVS and CDR2 FQNEAQ. The CDR3 length is 14 residues. Losses at the gene ends were 8 bases for V and 4 bases for J; bases not matched to a gene: 5. CDR3 coding DNA: TGTGCCAGCGAGAGCGGGAGGGTTTACAATGAGCAGTTCTTC. This codes for CASESGRVYNEQFF.

The V and J genes are TRBV23-1 and TRBJ1-2; the match to TRBD1 covers 8 bases. TRBV23-1 qualifies as an ORF whose function is uncertain. This CDR3 is built from 16 residues. With 6 bases clipped from V and 3 bases from J, the junction kept 12 bases outside the gene matches. DNA for the CDR3: TGCGCCAGCAGCCACGCGCCGACAGGGGAAGACTATGGCTACACCTTC. It translates to CASSHAPTGEDYGYTF.